The 2 T cell receptor beta chains reported below all come from one sample, sequenced in a study of CD4 T cells in relation to SARS-CoV-2 and coronaviruses. Unexposed donor CD4+ T cells date from about 2011-2018, before the COVID-19 pandemic. CD4+ T cells were isolated from the cells after about nine days of culture. Assay: immunoSEQ multiplex PCR; the TCRdb copy retains only in-frame clones and omits some. The repertoire includes under 25,000 clones, 75% to 85% of them detected once, and 20% to 30% sits in the top ten. Antigens of these TCRs are unknown. The sequencing input was CD4+ T cells from PBMCs, cultured in vitro. These receptors were obtained from a human donor in good health.

This clone came up a few times. The gene calls are TRBV4-1 and TRBJ1-1; D is possibly TRBD1 (5 bases). CDR3 size: 15 residues. V was clipped by 3 bases and J by 1 base, with 12 bases between them. Germline V lookup: CDR1 MGHRA, CDR2 YSYEKL. The CDR3 bases are TGCGCCAGCAGCCAGGTGGCAGGGTCGAACACTGAAGCTTTCTTT. This sequence encodes CASSQVAGSNTEAFF.

The chain has TRBV14 and TRBJ2-5; no clear D. CDR3 size: 16 residues. Germline loops: CDR1 SGHDN, CDR2 FVKESK. Trimming pared 2 bases from V and 5 bases from J, leaving 18 bases between. The CDR3 DNA reads as TGTGCCAGCAGCCAACGTAGGGCTCTTGATCGGGAGACCCAGTACTTC. Protein product: CASSQRRALDRETQYF.